This T cell receptor (beta chain) was found in a study of regulatory T cells in long-lasting Graves disease. At the level of the study: Antithyroid drugs had been given to newly diagnosed Graves' patients for under 3 months.

The count of this clonotype is one. A read error may explain this, as a much larger clone is one base away. Time point in this sample: newly diagnosed GD, antithyroid drugs for less than 3 months. Scientists built the TCR library using RNA that was extracted from PBMCs. Graves' disease diagnoses used American Thyroid Association guidelines. CDR3 length equals 15 residues. Germline V gives CDR1 SGHRS, CDR2 YFSETQ. Construction of the TCR beta libraries employed iRepertoire HTBI primers in conjunction with Arm-PCR of CDR3 regions. TCRdb called the multiplex PCR reads again in MiXCR, with one record for every CDR3 protein. The sample has about 330,000 distinct CDR3 sequences, about 17% seen once. These data were also reused for a study on T cells in Graves' hyperthyroidism and ophthalmopathy.

Here the sequenced sample was peripheral blood mononuclear cells (PBMCs), taken at new diagnosis, from a patient treated with antithyroid drugs. The rearrangement uses TRBV5-1 and TRBJ2-7, with D maybe TRBD1 (6 bases). This TCR came from a woman aged 18-30 years with Graves disease. The CDR3 nucleotides are TGCACCAGCAGCCCCGACAGGATACACTCCTACGAGCAGTACTTC. It specifies CTSSPDRIHSYEQYF.